The T cell receptor (beta chain) under discussion was sequenced for a study of CD8+ T cells in alopecia areata. On the study more broadly: Treated patients received oral tofacitinib, 5 to 10 mg twice daily.

Following RNA extraction, reverse transcription yielded cDNA that acted as the sequencing template. The repertoire was sequenced with immunoSEQ multiplex PCR; TCRdb's copy has only in-frame clones and lacks some. Of about 120,000 clones in the sample, more than 30% were seen once. The V gene's germline CDR1 is SQVTM and CDR2 ANQGSEA. Trimming removed 5 bases at V and 10 bases at J, with 20 bases between. The length of the CDR3 is 14 residues. Sampling of alopecia areata patients yielded lesional scalp punch biopsies as well as peripheral blood. A FACSAria was used to sort CD4+ and CD8+ T cells. These cells came from PBMCs.

This receptor was identified in a human donor with alopecia areata. Specimen: CD4+ T cells sorted from blood. J is TRBJ1-4 and V is TRBV29-1; a weak D match, TRBD1 (5 bases). DNA of the CDR3: TGCAGCGTTTCCAACCGGGACTCGCCGGGAAAACTGTTTTTT. Residues: CSVSNRDSPGKLFF.